The TCR beta chain under discussion was sequenced for a study of blood T cell repertoires in COVID-19. CDR3 length: 14 amino acids. Germline V CDR1 and CDR2: SGHTA, FQGNSA. The germline V and J ends were trimmed by 1 base and 5 bases, with 9 bases remaining between them. Some clones are missing from TCRdb's copy, which holds only in-frame ones; the method was immunoSEQ multiplex PCR. The sample carries about 400,000 clones, roughly 90% recorded once. Sample: PBMCs or T cells enriched from blood (not recorded which). This TCR was recovered from a woman in her twenties or thirties with acute COVID-19. This chain connects TRBV7-2 to TRBJ1-5; no clear D gene. Here the CDR3 reads CASSLVRSDQPQHF. The CDR3 nucleotides are TGTGCCAGCAGCTTAGTCCGGTCCGATCAGCCCCAGCATTTT. Full variable domain (missing parts from reference TRBV7-2 and TRBJ1-5): GAGVSQSPSNKVTEKGKDVELRCDPISGHTALYWYRQSLGQGLEFLIYFQGNSAPDKSGLPSDRFSAERTGGSVSTLTIQRTQQEDSAVYLCASSLVRSDQPQHFGDGTRLSIL.